The 11 T cell receptor beta chains below come from one sample, sequenced in a study of cytomegalovirus exposure and HLA in healthy donors. The method was immunoSEQ multiplex PCR; TCRdb's version includes in-frame clones alone and lacks a portion of them. The sample lists about 240,000 clones; roughly 86% were seen once. Sequenced input: PBMCs. The receptors come from a woman in her twenties or thirties in good health and CMV-seropositive.

The chain is built from TRBV5-1 and TRBJ1-5; D unresolved. Trimming left V 2 bases short and J 2 bases short, with 14 bases between. Per germline, CDR1 SGHRS and CDR2 YFSETQ. The CDR3 sequence is 16 residues long. The CDR3 reads CASSLDASSGNQPQHF. The CDR3 DNA reads TGCGCCAGCAGCTTAGATGCAAGTTCGGGCAATCAGCCCCAGCATTTT.

CDR3 region: CASSEDSEAFF. The CDR3 DNA is TGTGCCAGCAGTGAGGACAGCGAAGCTTTCTTT. The J gene is TRBJ1-1, the V gene TRBV11-1; weak D call: TRBD1 (6 bases). The CDR3 length is 11 residues. Per the germline V gene, CDR1 is SGHAT and CDR2 is FQDESV (reference sequence). Between the trimmed V and J ends, which lost 6 bases and 8 bases, there was a span of 10 bases.

The rearrangement joins TRBV6-1 to TRBJ1-1; D is possibly TRBD1 (5 bases). Trimming left V 8 bases short and J 4 bases short, with 14 bases between. The CDR3 is 13 amino acids. Germline-derived CDR1 and CDR2 are MNHNS and SASEGT. In DNA, the CDR3 is TGTGCCAGCCGCGTGGGGGGGGGCACTGAAGCTTTCTTT. This codes for CASRVGGGTEAFF.

The chain recombines TRBV5-1 with TRBJ2-7, with a tentative D call TRBD2 (6 bases). Trimming removed 3 bases from V and 2 bases from J, with 12 bases in between. In germline, CDR1 is SGHRS, CDR2 YFSETQ. The CDR3 runs to 14 residues. The CDR3 coding sequence is TGCGCCAGCAGCTCTCGGGAGAGTACCTACGAGCAGTACTTC. Protein: CASSSRESTYEQYF.

V usage is TRBV28 and J usage is TRBJ2-6, with D possibly matching TRBD1 (6 bases). V was pared by 4 bases and J by 2 bases, with 9 bases between. CDR3 length: 15 residues. Germline CDR1 is MDHEN and CDR2 is SYDVKM. The CDR3 bases are TGTGCCAGCAGTTCCTCAGGGGCTGGGGCCAACGTCCTGACTTTC. Amino acid sequence: CASSSSGAGANVLTF.

V and J are TRBV6-1 and TRBJ2-1; tentative D call: TRBD1 (5 bases). The CDR3 extends over 13 amino acids. V was shortened by 8 bases and J by 3 bases, with 11 bases between the two germline ends. Germline lookup yields CDR1 MNHNS and CDR2 SASEGT. The CDR3 sequence: CASGSDSYNEQFF. The DNA for the CDR3 is TGTGCCAGCGGAAGTGACAGCTACAATGAGCAGTTCTTC.

This clone was detected only a few times. The chain has TRBV27 and TRBJ2-6; D gene ambiguous. This CDR3 has 14 residues. Between the trimmed V and J ends, which lost 6 bases and 4 bases, there was a span of 10 bases. Germline CDR1 reads MNHEY; CDR2 reads SMNVEV (reference sequence). The CDR3 coding sequence is TGTGCCAGCAGCCCTTCCGTCGGGGCCAACGTCCTGACTTTC. It yields the protein CASSPSVGANVLTF.

The J gene is TRBJ2-7, the V gene TRBV10-2; possible D gene TRBD1, 6 bases. The CDR3 has 14 residues. V shed 0 bases and J shed 5 bases, with 11 bases lying between them. Per the germline V gene, CDR1 is WSHSY and CDR2 is SAAADI. CDR3 region: CASSESPRQDEQYF. The CDR3 DNA sequence: TGCGCCAGCAGTGAGTCTCCCCGACAGGACGAGCAGTACTTC.

The chain links TRBV11-2 to TRBJ2-7; 10 bases match TRBD1. V shed 5 bases and J 4 bases; nucleotides not matched to a gene: 8. This CDR3 region has 15 residues. Germline CDR1 reads SGHAT; CDR2 reads FQNNGV. CDR3 loop: CASSASPGQGYEQYF. The CDR3 DNA follows: TGTGCCAGCAGCGCGAGCCCGGGACAGGGGTACGAGCAGTACTTC.

V is TRBV10-3 and J is TRBJ1-1; 10 bases align to TRBD1. Germline loops: CDR1 ENHRY, CDR2 SYGVKD. The junction had 0 bases not matched to a gene; V was cut back by 2 bases and J by 0 bases. The CDR3 totals 15 residues. CDR3 region: CAISEGQGVNTEAFF. The DNA for the CDR3 is TGTGCCATCAGTGAGGGACAGGGGGTGAACACTGAAGCTTTCTTT.

The chain uses TRBV18 and TRBJ1-1, with no clear D. CDR1 is KGHSH, CDR2 LQKENI, per germline. This CDR3 is built from 14 residues. Trimming pared 3 bases from V and 10 bases from J, leaving 18 bases between. The CDR3 coding sequence is TGTGCCAGCTCACCCCCTGGGCGGGGTAAAGGAGCTTTCTTT. Its translation: CASSPPGRGKGAFF.